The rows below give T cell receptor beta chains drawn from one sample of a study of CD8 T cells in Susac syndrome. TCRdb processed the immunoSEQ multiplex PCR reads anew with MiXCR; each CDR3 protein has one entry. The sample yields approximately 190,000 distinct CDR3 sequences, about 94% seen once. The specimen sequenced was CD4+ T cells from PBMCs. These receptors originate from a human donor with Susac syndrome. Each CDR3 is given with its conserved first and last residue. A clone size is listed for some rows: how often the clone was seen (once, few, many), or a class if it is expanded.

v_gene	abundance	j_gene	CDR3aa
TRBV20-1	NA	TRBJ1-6	CSARDEDSYNSPLHF
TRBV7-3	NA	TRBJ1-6	CATRIPSSSSPLHF
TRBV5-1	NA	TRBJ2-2	CASSLERMNTGELFF
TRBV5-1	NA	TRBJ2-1	CASSFGQTPSNEQFF
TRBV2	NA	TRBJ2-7	CATKQGPYEQYF
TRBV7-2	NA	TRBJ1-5	CASSLESALNQPQHF
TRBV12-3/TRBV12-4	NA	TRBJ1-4	CASSLLQSGNEKLFF
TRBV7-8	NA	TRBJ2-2	CASSVLRSGELFF
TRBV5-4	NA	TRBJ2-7	CASSRSRLLGVSYEQYF
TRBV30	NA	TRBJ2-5	CAWSPQGPRQETQYF
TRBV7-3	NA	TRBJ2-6	CASSQGGSGANVLTF
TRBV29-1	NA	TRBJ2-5	CSVGGTQETQYF
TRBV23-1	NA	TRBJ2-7	CASSQSGESRLYEQYF
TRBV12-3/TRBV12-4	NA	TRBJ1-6	CASSFNSSPLHF
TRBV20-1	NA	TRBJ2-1	CSATSPGLPYNEQFF
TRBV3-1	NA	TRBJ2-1	CASSHLDQGGEQFF
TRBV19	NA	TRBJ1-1	CASSTGRDNTEAFF
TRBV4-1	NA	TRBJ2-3	CASSQTSREEDTQYF
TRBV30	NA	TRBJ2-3	CAWSVQSGATDTQYF
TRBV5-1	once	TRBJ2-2	CASSFGQAAGTGELFF
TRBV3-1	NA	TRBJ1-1	CASSQERTAFGAFF
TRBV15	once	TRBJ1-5	CATTKGGSNQPQHF
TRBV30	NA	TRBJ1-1	CAWNTGGTEAFF
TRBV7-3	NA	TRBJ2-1	CASSLIPRAGLLNEQFF
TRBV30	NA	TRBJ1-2	CAWRRPAQGYTF
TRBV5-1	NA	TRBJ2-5	CASSLARVQGAQETQYF
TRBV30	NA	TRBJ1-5	CAWSPRAARNQPQHF
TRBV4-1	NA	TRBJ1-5	CASSQDLSQPQHF
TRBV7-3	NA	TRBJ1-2	CASSLTGRPGQGTGYTF
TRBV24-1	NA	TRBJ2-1	CATGRDNEQFF
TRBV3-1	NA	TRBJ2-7	CASSQETLGRDEQYF
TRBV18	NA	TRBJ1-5	CASSPSGEAQPQHF
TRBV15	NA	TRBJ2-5	CATSRPGTAIQETQYF
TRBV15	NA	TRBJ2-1	CATSRERGHNEQFF
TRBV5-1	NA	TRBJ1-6	CASSLAGADSPLHF
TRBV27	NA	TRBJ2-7	CASSSSRGSYEQYF
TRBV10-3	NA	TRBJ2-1	CAISDGAQQFF
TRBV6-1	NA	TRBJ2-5	CASRGTSGGTQETQYF
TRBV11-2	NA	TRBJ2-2	CASSRWSGTSGGAGTGELFF
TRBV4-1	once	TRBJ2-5	CASSPYRTPQETQYF
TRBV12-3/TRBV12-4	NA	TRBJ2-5	CASSLLGTQYF
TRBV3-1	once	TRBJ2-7	CASSPQSFGSYEQYF
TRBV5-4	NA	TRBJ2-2	CASSLDANTGELFF
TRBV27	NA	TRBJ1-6	CASSLLDRKNSPLHF
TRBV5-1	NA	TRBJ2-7	CASSLDRTYEQYF
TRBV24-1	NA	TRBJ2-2	CATSGPVPGGELFF
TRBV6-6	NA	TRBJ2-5	CASSSSSRGSGETQYF
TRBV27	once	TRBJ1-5	CASSPRPQHF
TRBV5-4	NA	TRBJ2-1	CASSLGGQGTHNEQFF
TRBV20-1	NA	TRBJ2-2	CSARDLKGPGELFF
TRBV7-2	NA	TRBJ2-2	CASMGGGSTGELFF
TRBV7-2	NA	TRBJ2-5	CASSPSRRGGRETQYF
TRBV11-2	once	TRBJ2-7	CASSSLAGGLGEQYF
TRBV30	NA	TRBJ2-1	CAWSVLPLELNEQFF